Sequencing of this TCR beta chain was carried out in a study of metastatic and nonmetastatic thyroid tumors. This clone was found a few times. Germline V gene data show CDR1 as SGHNT and CDR2 as YENEEA. The V and J ends lost 5 bases and 3 bases, in that order; junction bases with no gene match: 5. The CDR3 contains 15 residues. TCRdb re-clonotyped the PCR reads via MiXCR. The sample has 15,000 to 20,000 clones, 21% seen once. Nobody among the patients had been given any treatment before thyroid surgery. The receptor was derived from a female donor with papillary thyroid cancer or a benign thyroid nodule (not recorded which). Some clones in this sample may be carry-over from other donors' samples. Sequencing was carried out using tumor tissue. This chain links TRBV11-3 with TRBJ1-2; TRBD1 agrees at 11 bases. CDR3 nucleotide sequence: TGTGCCAGCAGCGAAGGGACAGGGGGTTACTATGGCTACACCTTC. Its protein is CASSEGTGGYYGYTF.